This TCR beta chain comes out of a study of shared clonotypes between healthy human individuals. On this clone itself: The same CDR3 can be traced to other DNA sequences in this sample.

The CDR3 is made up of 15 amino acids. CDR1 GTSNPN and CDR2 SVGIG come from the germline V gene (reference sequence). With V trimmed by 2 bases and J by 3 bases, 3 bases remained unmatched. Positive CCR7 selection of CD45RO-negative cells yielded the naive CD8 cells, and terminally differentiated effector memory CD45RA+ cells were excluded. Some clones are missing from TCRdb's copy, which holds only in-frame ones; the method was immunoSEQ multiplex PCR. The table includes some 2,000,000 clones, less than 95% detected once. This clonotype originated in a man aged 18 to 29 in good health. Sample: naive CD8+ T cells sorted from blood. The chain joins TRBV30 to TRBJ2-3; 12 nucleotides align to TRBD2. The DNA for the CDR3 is TGTGCCTGGAGTCTCCTAGCGGGAGGGACAGATACGCAGTATTTT. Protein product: CAWSLLAGGTDTQYF.